Each of the 31 T cell receptor beta chains below was sequenced from the same sample in a study of CD8 T cells in ankylosing spondylitis. TCRdb re-analysed the 5' RACE reads in MiXCR, keeping a single row per CDR3 protein. The sample holds more than 300,000 distinct CDR3 sequences, 11% seen once. Material: blood, either unsorted or a sorted T cell fraction (not recorded which). These receptors originate from a female donor with ankylosing spondylitis or in good health (not recorded which).

This clonotype was recorded many times. V is TRBV5-1 and J is TRBJ2-4; 8 positions agree with TRBD2. The CDR3 runs 16 residues. The trim removed 5 bases at V and 0 bases at J, leaving 7 bases unmatched. Germline CDR1 SGHRS, CDR2 YFSETQ. DNA for the CDR3: TGCGCCAGCAGTAATGAGGCGGGAGGAGCCAAAAACATTCAGTACTTC. Amino acid sequence: CASSNEAGGAKNIQYF.

This clonotype was seen at least ten times. The rearrangement uses TRBV5-1 and TRBJ2-7; D not certain. The V gene's germline CDR1 is SGHRS and CDR2 YFSETQ. CDR3 length: 13 residues. V was trimmed by 3 bases and J by 4 bases, leaving 11 bases between them. CDR3 DNA sequence: TGCGCCAGCAGCTCGGATAACGGGTACGAGCAGTACTTC. Protein: CASSSDNGYEQYF.

The chain uses TRBV7-9 and TRBJ2-1, with 12 bases identical to TRBD2. Germline loops: CDR1 SEHNR, CDR2 FQNEAQ (reference sequence). There are 16 residues in the CDR3. With 4 bases clipped from V and 1 base from J, the junction kept 2 bases outside the gene matches. CDR3 bases: TGTGCCAGCAGCTGGACTAGCGGGGCTTCCTACAATGAGCAGTTCTTC. It specifies CASSWTSGASYNEQFF.

J is TRBJ2-5 and V is TRBV6-2 or TRBV6-3, with 9 bases fitting TRBD2. V trimming: 0 bases; J trimming: 4 bases; junction bases outside the gene matches: 9. CDR1 is MNHEY, CDR2 SVGEGT, per germline. The CDR3 contains 17 residues. The CDR3 nucleotides are TGTGCCAGCAGTTACTCGATGGGTAGCGGGAGAGGAGAGACCCAGTACTTC. Its translation is CASSYSMGSGRGETQYF.

This clonotype was counted many times. The chain combines TRBV29-1 with TRBJ2-3; 12 bases match TRBD2. CDR3 size: 15 residues. V trimming: 5 bases; J trimming: 0 bases; junction bases outside the gene matches: 3. Germline V gene lookup returns CDR1 SQVTM and CDR2 ANQGSEA. The CDR3 DNA reads TGCAGCGTTCAAGGACTAGCGGGGAGCACAGATACGCAGTATTTT. Its translation: CSVQGLAGSTDTQYF.

This clonotype was detected ten times or more. The chain's CDR3 is CATSRAANTGELFF. For the CDR3, the DNA is TGTGCCACGTCCCGGGCCGCGAACACCGGGGAGCTGTTTTTT. This rearrangement joins TRBV15 to TRBJ2-2; D remains unclear. Germline-derived CDR1 and CDR2 are LNHNV and YYDKDF (reference sequence). Trimming removed 9 bases at V and 0 bases at J, with 11 bases between. The CDR3 has 14 amino acids.

This chain links TRBV18 with TRBJ1-5; no clear D gene. This CDR3 comprises 14 residues. V shed 4 bases and J shed 1 base, with 8 bases lying between them. Looked up from germline, CDR1 is KGHSH and CDR2 is LQKENI. The CDR3 DNA reads as TGTGCCAGCTCACAGGGTAGAAGCAATCAGCCCCAGCATTTT. It specifies CASSQGRSNQPQHF.

In its sample, this clonotype was seen a few times. A read error may be the cause here, since a much bigger clone is one base away. The gene calls are TRBV20-1 and TRBJ2-1; 8 bases fit TRBD2. Germline lookup yields CDR1 DFQATT and CDR2 SNEGSKA (reference sequence). The length of the CDR3 is 16 residues. Here the CDR3 DNA reads TGCTGTGCTAAAATCAGCGGGAGTATGGGGTACAATGAGCAGTTCTTC. Translation gives CCAKISGSMGYNEQFF.

In this sample, this clonotype turned up many times. The V call is TRBV12-3 or TRBV12-4, the J call TRBJ1-1; no clear D gene. V dropped 5 bases and J dropped 3 bases, with 4 bases sitting between them. CDR3 length: 11 residues. CDR3 DNA sequence: TGTGCCAGCAGTAGGGACACTGAAGCTTTCTTT. Amino acid sequence: CASSRDTEAFF.

This clonotype was detected ten times or more. The rearrangement links TRBV21-1 to TRBJ2-1; the table's D gene call, TRBD2, was not cross checked with the DNA. TRBV21-1 constitutes a pseudogene. The CDR3 spans 14 residues. CDR3 nucleotides: TGTGCCAGCTCCGGCTCCCGAGGATACAATGAGCAGTTCTTC. Translated, it gives CASSGSRGYNEQFF.

This clonotype was counted many times. The chain couples TRBV4-1 to TRBJ2-1; no definite D call. Germline CDR1 reads MGHRA; CDR2 reads YSYEKL. V was clipped by 4 bases and J by 2 bases, with 6 bases between them. The CDR3 is 13 amino acids. Here the CDR3 reads CASSPIAYNEQFF. Written as DNA, the CDR3 is TGCGCCAGCAGCCCGATAGCCTACAATGAGCAGTTCTTC.

In its sample, this clonotype was seen many times. The V and J genes are TRBV10-3 and TRBJ2-5; a weak D match, TRBD2 (5 bases). The germline V and J ends were trimmed by 8 bases and 2 bases, with 12 bases remaining between them. The CDR3 is 13 amino acids. The germline V gene encodes CDR1 ENHRY and CDR2 SYGVKD. This CDR3 is CAIGAEGQETQYF. The CDR3 bases are TGTGCCATCGGAGCAGAGGGACAAGAGACCCAGTACTTC.

This clonotype occurred many times. This chain joins TRBV12-3 or TRBV12-4 and TRBJ2-1, with a possible D match to TRBD2 (5 bases). V lost 5 bases to trimming and J lost 9 bases, with 14 bases between them. There are 13 residues in the CDR3. CDR3 DNA sequence: TGTGCCAGCAGTACGCGACTTGAGGGTGAGCAGTTCTTC. Translated, it gives CASSTRLEGEQFF.

This clonotype has ten or more counts. The chain combines TRBV29-1 with TRBJ1-6; D gene unclear. The CDR3 contains 13 residues. V was clipped by 6 bases and J by 6 bases, with 12 bases between them. Germline V gene lookup returns CDR1 SQVTM and CDR2 ANQGSEA. The CDR3 DNA is TGCAGCGTGGCTGACGGATCTAATTCACCCCTCCACTTT. It specifies CSVADGSNSPLHF.

About this clonotype: This may stem from a read error, because a much larger clone lies one nucleotide away. The gene calls are TRBV5-1 and TRBJ2-2, with TRBD2 matching over 14 bases. The V gene end was trimmed by 8 bases and the J gene end by 0 bases; junction bases not matched to a gene: 9. Germline V gene data show CDR1 as SGHRS and CDR2 as YFSETQ. The CDR3 is 18 amino acids. CDR3 sequence: CARSLGLAGASNTGELFF. The CDR3 DNA reads TGCGCCAGAAGCCTGGGACTAGCGGGAGCTTCGAACACCGGGGAGCTGTTTTTT.

In its sample, this clonotype was seen many times. V usage is TRBV5-1 and J usage is TRBJ1-6, with D maybe TRBD1 (6 bases). The ends were cut back, 7 bases at V and 8 bases at J, with 13 bases in the middle. Germline V gene lookup returns CDR1 SGHRS and CDR2 YFSETQ. The CDR3 runs to 13 residues. CDR3 residues: CASGKGDDSPLHF. The CDR3 DNA follows: TGCGCCAGCGGAAAGGGGGACGATTCACCCCTCCACTTT.

This clonotype was seen a handful of times. The chain recombines TRBV29-1 with TRBJ2-6; D may be TRBD2 (6 bases). The V end was cut by 6 bases, the J end by 0 bases, with 15 bases between. The CDR3 extends over 16 amino acids. CDR1 and CDR2 (germline): SQVTM, ANQGSEA. DNA of the CDR3: TGCAGCGTCTTTGGGACTCCGGGCTCTGGGGCCAACGTCCTGACTTTC. This sequence encodes CSVFGTPGSGANVLTF.

In this sample, this clonotype turned up many times. The chain joins TRBV9 to TRBJ2-5; D is perhaps TRBD2 (5 bases). CDR3 length equals 15 residues. Germline V CDR1 and CDR2: SGDLS, YYNGEE. Trimming took off 3 bases at V and 4 bases at J, with 16 bases between the two ends. The chain's CDR3 is CASSASAGVGETQYF. The CDR3 DNA is TGTGCCAGCAGCGCTAGTGCGGGCGTTGGAGAGACCCAGTACTTC. Full variable domain (rest looked up from reference TRBV9 and TRBJ2-5): DSGVTQTPKHLITATGQRVTLRCSPRSGDLSVYWYQQSLDQGLQFLIQYYNGEERAKGNILERFSAQQFPDLHSELNLSSLELGDSALYFCASSASAGVGETQYFGPGTRLLVL.

The chain uses TRBV20-1 and TRBJ1-1; maybe TRBD1 (6 bases). Germline V CDR1 and CDR2: DFQATT, SNEGSKA (reference sequence). The CDR3 loop spans 15 amino acids. With 1 base removed from V and 1 base from J, the gap between germline ends came to 13 bases. The CDR3 is CSARAGQRTNTEAFF. The CDR3 nucleotides read TGCAGTGCTAGAGCTGGACAGCGGACGAACACTGAAGCTTTCTTT.

J is TRBJ1-1 and V is TRBV20-1, with D possibly matching TRBD1 (5 bases). Per germline, CDR1 DFQATT and CDR2 SNEGSKA (reference sequence). The CDR3 is 11 amino acids. V was trimmed by 8 bases and J by 3 bases, leaving 10 bases between them. The CDR3 loop is CSYQGDTEAFF. Written as DNA, the CDR3 is TGCAGTTACCAGGGAGACACTGAAGCTTTCTTT.

The chain joins TRBV28 to TRBJ1-4, with a tentative D call TRBD1 (5 bases). V shed 3 bases and J shed 5 bases, with 13 bases lying between them. CDR1 and CDR2 from the germline V gene are MDHEN and SYDVKM. The CDR3 covers 15 residues. CDR3 protein: CASSFQGGTNEKLFF. The CDR3 bases are TGTGCCAGCAGTTTTCAGGGAGGGACGAATGAAAAACTGTTTTTT. Drawing the rest from reference TRBV28 and TRBJ1-4, the complete variable domain is DVKVTQSSRYLVKRTGEKVFLECVQDMDHENMFWYRQDPGLGLRLIYFSYDVKMKEKGDIPEGYSVSREKKERFSLILESASTNQTSMYLCASSFQGGTNEKLFFGSGTQLSVL.

This clonotype was seen many times. This chain uses TRBV7-2 with TRBJ2-7; D possibly uses TRBD1 or TRBD2 (5 bases each). Per the germline V gene, CDR1 is SGHTA and CDR2 is FQGNSA. The V and J ends lost 5 bases and 5 bases respectively, with 19 bases between them. The CDR3 runs to 15 residues. CDR3 DNA: TGTGCCAGCAGCGAAGGTGTGGGACCCACCAACGAGCAGTACTTC. Protein sequence: CASSEGVGPTNEQYF.

The chain employs TRBV7-9 and TRBJ2-1; tentative D call: TRBD2 (7 bases). The germline CDR1 and CDR2 sequences are SEHNR and FQNEAQ (reference sequence). V was trimmed by 2 bases and J by 5 bases, leaving 13 bases between them. The CDR3 totals 15 residues. CDR3 sequence reads: CASSLTGGPDNEQFF. The CDR3 DNA follows: TGTGCCAGCAGCTTAACCGGGGGGCCGGACAATGAGCAGTTCTTC.

This clonotype has at least ten counts. This rearrangement joins TRBV9 to TRBJ2-1, with TRBD2 identical over 12 bases. The CDR3 runs 16 residues. After removal of 2 bases from V and 4 bases from J, the junction contained 4 bases not matched to a gene. Germline CDR1 SGDLS, CDR2 YYNGEE. The CDR3: CASSVTLAGGYNEQFF. CDR3 in DNA: TGTGCCAGCAGCGTCACACTAGCGGGAGGATACAATGAGCAGTTCTTC.

There are many counts of this clonotype. This chain links TRBV5-1 with TRBJ1-1, with no clear D. CDR3 length: 13 amino acids. CDR1 and CDR2 from the germline V gene are SGHRS and YFSETQ. V lost 0 bases, J lost 5 bases, and 8 bases lay in between. The CDR3 nucleotides are TGCGCCAGCAGCTTGGAAACAATAACTGAAGCTTTCTTT. Its translation: CASSLETITEAFF.

This clonotype was found many times. The chain combines TRBV20-1 with TRBJ2-7; 7 bases align to TRBD2. Germline CDR1 and CDR2: DFQATT and SNEGSKA (reference sequence). The junction had 2 bases not matched to a gene; V was cut back by 1 base and J by 2 bases. The CDR3 covers 13 residues. The CDR3 sequence: CSARVLAAYEQYF. CDR3 nucleotides: TGCAGTGCTAGAGTTCTAGCGGCCTACGAGCAGTACTTC.

At least ten counts were recorded for this clonotype. This sequence joins TRBV25-1 and TRBJ2-2; 9 bases agree with TRBD2. V lost 1 base, J lost 3 bases, and 6 bases stayed unmatched. The germline gives CDR1 MGHDK, CDR2 SYGVNS. The CDR3 contains 17 residues. CDR3 nucleotides: TGTGCCAGCAGTGAATTTAGCGGGAGCTTATACACCGGGGAGCTGTTTTTT. Protein: CASSEFSGSLYTGELFF.

This clonotype was observed many times. The chain has TRBV29-1 and TRBJ2-7; 8 positions match TRBD1. Germline V CDR1 and CDR2: SQVTM, ANQGSEA. This CDR3 spans 14 amino acids. V was clipped by 6 bases and J by 0 bases; unmatched bases: 7. The CDR3 here is CSVSQGANSYEQYF. The CDR3 DNA reads as TGCAGCGTGAGTCAGGGGGCGAACTCCTACGAGCAGTACTTC.

This clonotype was detected only a few times. The CDR3 reads CSALFPASGSNHEQYF. CDR3 nucleotide sequence: TGCAGTGCTTTATTTCCCGCTAGCGGGAGCAATCACGAGCAGTACTTC. The V call is TRBV20-1, the J call TRBJ2-7; 10 bases are a match to TRBD2. V was pared by 5 bases and J by 5 bases, with 15 bases of the junction left unmatched. Germline CDR1 is DFQATT and CDR2 is SNEGSKA (reference sequence). The CDR3 totals 16 residues.

This clonotype was observed at least ten times. The chain carries TRBV5-5 and TRBJ2-2; D is possibly TRBD2 (6 bases). This CDR3 is built from 15 residues. Trimming shortened V by 4 bases and J by 0 bases, and 10 bases separated the two germline ends. Germline V gene lookup returns CDR1 SGHKS and CDR2 YYEKEE (reference sequence). This chain's CDR3 is CASSVGSANTGELFF. In DNA, the CDR3 is TGTGCCAGCAGCGTCGGGAGTGCGAACACCGGGGAGCTGTTTTTT.

The rearrangement links TRBV5-1 to TRBJ2-1; no clear D. V was pared by 3 bases and J by 8 bases, with 18 bases between. The germline gives CDR1 SGHRS, CDR2 YFSETQ. This CDR3 is 15 amino acids long. The DNA for the CDR3 is TGCGCCAGCAGCTCGAACCCCAGTGGCCTGGATGAGCAGTTCTTC. Translated, it gives CASSSNPSGLDEQFF.